The 22 T cell receptor beta chains below were found in one sample sequenced in a study of beta chain features in type 1 diabetes (dated by TCRdb to between 2017 and 2018). General conclusions and limits of the study: Type 1 diabetes patients showed a moderate but significant shortening of TCRB CDR3 length in all four CD4+ subsets.

Libraries were built with the immunoSEQ multiplex PCR assay. The entire isolated RNA was reverse transcribed using the High Capacity cDNA Reverse Transcription Kit, and thus expressed TCRB transcripts were sequenced. The table comes from immuneACCESS by way of TCRdb, which keeps in-frame sequences with V and J called. Part of the clones is missing from these tables; in studies checked, under half for an unresolved V gene and the rest for unknown reasons. This sample comprises around 300,000 clones, 15% of them detected only once. Approximately 0.015% of the sample belongs to the ten largest clones. Antigens for these TCRs are unknown. Sequenced: naive CD4+ T cells from blood. The cell subset or site label for this specimen denotes: true naive CD4+ T cells. The receptors shown here come from a man aged 18 to 29 with type 1 diabetes.

This clone was seen a few times. This chain joins TRBV9 and TRBJ2-5, with 11 bases identical to TRBD2. CDR1 SGDLS and CDR2 YYNGEE come from the germline V gene. V lost 2 bases to trimming and J lost 3 bases; unmatched junction nucleotides: 3. The CDR3 totals 15 residues. CDR3 in amino acids: CASSVTSGRKETQYF. CDR3 coding DNA: TGTGCCAGCAGCGTTACTAGCGGGAGAAAAGAGACCCAGTACTTC.

This clone was seen a handful of times. The chain recombines TRBV7-2 with TRBJ1-5, with 7 nucleotides matching TRBD1. This CDR3 contains 15 residues. With V trimmed by 6 bases and J by 4 bases, 9 bases remained unmatched. Germline values: CDR1 SGHTA, CDR2 FQGNSA. The DNA of the CDR3 is TGTGCCAGCAGTGGACAGGCCCTTTTAAATCAGCCCCAGCATTTT. Translated, it gives CASSGQALLNQPQHF.

This clone was seen a few times. V gene TRBV28 combines with J gene TRBJ2-7; tentatively, D is TRBD2 (6 bases). The CDR3 sequence is 13 residues long. Germline CDR1 is MDHEN and CDR2 is SYDVKM. The V end lost 6 bases, the J end lost 3 bases, and 12 bases lay between the germline ends. In nucleotides, the CDR3 is TGTGCCAGCAGCGAGACTAGAGACTACGAGCAGTACTTC. Translated, it gives CASSETRDYEQYF.

This rearrangement joins TRBV7-9 to TRBJ2-5, with D uncertain. Trimming removed 3 bases from V and 5 bases from J, with 10 bases in between. The CDR3 has 13 amino acids. The germline V gene encodes CDR1 SEHNR and CDR2 FQNEAQ (reference sequence). The CDR3 coding sequence is TGTGCCAGCAGCTTTGTCGCCGCGGAGACCCAGTACTTC. It encodes CASSFVAAETQYF.

This clone has only a few counts. The chain recombines TRBV7-2 with TRBJ2-1; a possible D gene is TRBD1 (5 bases). The V end was cut by 2 bases, the J end by 0 bases, with 8 bases between. This CDR3 comprises 15 residues. Germline V lookup: CDR1 SGHTA, CDR2 FQGNSA. DNA of the CDR3: TGTGCCAGCAGCTTACAGGGAAGCTCCTACAATGAGCAGTTCTTC. This encodes CASSLQGSSYNEQFF.

The rearrangement uses TRBV5-1 and TRBJ2-7; 9 nucleotides line up with TRBD1. V dropped 3 bases and J dropped 0; count of bases not matched to a gene: 4. CDR3 length: 15 residues. From germline, CDR1 is SGHRS and CDR2 YFSETQ. Here the CDR3 DNA reads TGCGCCAGCAGCTGGACGACAGGGGGCTCCTACGAGCAGTACTTC. Translated: CASSWTTGGSYEQYF.

The chain is built from TRBV5-4 and TRBJ2-1; D gene ambiguous. The V and J ends lost 3 bases and 0 bases respectively, with 10 bases between them. Germline V CDR1 and CDR2: SGHNT, YYREEE (reference sequence). The CDR3 covers 15 residues. For the CDR3, the DNA is TGTGCCAGCAGCTCCGTCGAGATCTCCTACAATGAGCAGTTCTTC. Amino acids: CASSSVEISYNEQFF.

CDR3 residues: CASGPEAGGPDEQFF. CDR3 DNA sequence: TGTGCCAGCGGACCGGAGGCGGGGGGACCGGATGAGCAGTTCTTC. The rearrangement uses TRBV5-5 and TRBJ2-1; 8 nucleotides line up with TRBD2. This CDR3 spans 15 amino acids. J was trimmed by 8 bases and V by 7 bases; bases with no gene match: 14. From germline, CDR1 is SGHKS and CDR2 YYEKEE (reference sequence).

The rearrangement links TRBV19 to TRBJ2-3, with 7 bases matching TRBD2. The CDR3 consists of 13 residues. Germline V gene lookup returns CDR1 LNHDA and CDR2 SQIVND (reference sequence). Losses at the gene ends were 7 bases for V and 4 bases for J; bases not matched to a gene: 5. CDR3 sequence reads: CASKRGGADTQYF. The CDR3 region has the DNA TGTGCCAGTAAGCGGGGCGGGGCAGATACGCAGTATTTT.

This clone showed up just a few times. The CDR3 nucleotides are TGCAGCGTCCTACAATTCCAGGGCATCCAAGAGACCCAGTACTTC. It translates to CSVLQFQGIQETQYF. The chain is built from TRBV29-1 and TRBJ2-5; a possible D gene is TRBD1 (5 bases). Trimming shortened V by 6 bases and J by 1 base, and 18 bases separated the two germline ends. The CDR3 loop spans 15 amino acids. The germline CDR1 and CDR2 sequences are SQVTM and ANQGSEA.

The V and J genes are TRBV18 and TRBJ2-5; the match to TRBD1 covers 7 bases. After removal of 6 bases from V and 1 base from J, the junction contained 5 bases not matched to a gene. This CDR3 is 14 amino acids long. The germline gives CDR1 KGHSH, CDR2 LQKENI. The CDR3 region has the DNA TGTGCCAGCTCCCTCGGACAGGTCCAAGAGACCCAGTACTTC. Translation gives CASSLGQVQETQYF.

This clone was detected a few times. V usage is TRBV5-1 and J usage is TRBJ2-5; 9 positions match TRBD2. Germline lookup yields CDR1 SGHRS and CDR2 YFSETQ. The CDR3 totals 15 residues. Trimming at V came to 4 bases and at J to 4 bases, leaving 8 bases not matched to a gene. The CDR3 sequence is CASSSKREARETQYF. CDR3 nucleotide sequence: TGCGCCAGCAGCAGTAAGCGGGAGGCACGAGAGACCCAGTACTTC.

The J gene is TRBJ1-2, the V gene TRBV5-4; 7 positions agree with TRBD1. With V trimmed by 4 bases and J by 3 bases, 9 bases remained unmatched. CDR3 length: 15 residues. The germline V gene has CDR1 SGHNT and CDR2 YYREEE (reference sequence). The CDR3 loop is CASSAKQGNDYGYTF. DNA for the CDR3: TGTGCCAGCAGCGCCAAACAGGGGAATGACTATGGCTACACCTTC.

The rearrangement links TRBV18 to TRBJ1-2; D might be TRBD1 (5 bases). The V end was cut by 3 bases, the J end by 0 bases, with 5 bases between. CDR1 is KGHSH and CDR2 is LQKENI in the germline V gene. The CDR3 spans 13 residues. CDR3 DNA sequence: TGTGCCAGCTCACCGACAGCTAACTATGGCTACACCTTC. It codes for CASSPTANYGYTF.

This clone was seen a few times. V and J are TRBV11-2 and TRBJ2-3; 11 nucleotides align to TRBD2. V gave up 10 bases and J gave up 4 bases; unmatched junction bases: 7. Germline-derived CDR1 and CDR2 are SGHAT and FQNNGV. The CDR3 contains 14 residues. The CDR3 sequence: CATTSGSRPDTQYF. CDR3 nucleotide sequence: TGTGCCACCACTAGCGGGAGTAGACCAGATACGCAGTATTTT.

The rearrangement joins TRBV11-2 to TRBJ2-7, with D possibly TRBD1 on 6 matching bases. CDR1 is SGHAT and CDR2 is FQNNGV in the germline V gene. The V end lost 6 bases, the J end lost 6 bases, and 12 bases lay between the germline ends. The CDR3 covers 12 residues. The CDR3 nucleotides read TGTGCCAGCAGGTCTACAGGGCGCGAGCAGTACTTC. It translates to CASRSTGREQYF.

This clone has more than one count but fewer than ten. The J gene is TRBJ2-7, the V gene TRBV25-1; TRBD2 matches at 7 bases. CDR1 is MGHDK and CDR2 is SYGVNS in the germline V gene. The CDR3 covers 13 residues. V lost 7 bases, J lost 7 bases, and 10 bases stayed unmatched. The CDR3 nucleotides read TGTGCCAGCAAGGGCTACGAACTAGCGGAGCAGTACTTC. Translation gives CASKGYELAEQYF.

This clone was picked up one time. The chain employs TRBV4-3 and TRBJ1-6; D gene uncertain. This CDR3 is built from 17 residues. The ends were cut back, 3 bases at V and 0 bases at J, with 12 bases in the middle. Germline CDR1 is LGHNA and CDR2 is YSLEER. The CDR3 DNA reads TGCGCCAGCAGCCAGATGACGCGGAGCTCCTATAATTCACCCCTCCACTTT. This gives the protein CASSQMTRSSYNSPLHF.

This rearrangement joins TRBV18 to TRBJ1-1, with TRBD1 matching over 8 bases. Losses at the gene ends were 7 bases for V and 4 bases for J; bases not matched to a gene: 8. The germline V gene has CDR1 KGHSH and CDR2 LQKENI. The CDR3 length is 14 residues. The CDR3 loop reads CASFISDRGTEAFF. The CDR3 DNA reads as TGTGCCAGCTTTATTTCTGACAGGGGCACTGAAGCTTTCTTT.

This chain joins TRBV28 and TRBJ2-7, with TRBD2 matching 9 bases. Trimming took 2 bases from V and 1 from J; bases not matched to a gene: 9. The CDR3 sequence is 17 residues long. CDR1 MDHEN and CDR2 SYDVKM come from the germline V gene. CDR3 sequence reads: CASSLPPQTSGSYEQYF. The CDR3 DNA is TGTGCCAGCAGTTTACCCCCTCAGACTAGCGGATCCTACGAGCAGTACTTC.

The genes are TRBV14 and TRBJ2-7; D ambiguous. CDR1 is SGHDN, CDR2 FVKESK, per germline. With 4 bases removed from V and 1 base from J, the gap between germline ends came to 8 bases. The CDR3 contains 13 residues. The DNA of the CDR3 is TGTGCCAGCAGCCGACATTTGTCCTACGAGCAGTACTTC. Amino acids: CASSRHLSYEQYF.

This clone was observed a few times. This rearrangement joins TRBV7-2 to TRBJ2-7; TRBD1 might be the D (6 bases). Germline V gives CDR1 SGHTA, CDR2 FQGNSA. The V end lost 3 bases, the J end lost 0 bases, and 9 bases lay between the germline ends. This CDR3 region has 14 residues. CDR3 sequence: CASSFDRSSYEQYF. CDR3 coding DNA: TGTGCCAGCAGCTTCGACAGGAGCTCCTACGAGCAGTACTTC.